The 4 T cell receptor beta chains below come from one sample, sequenced in a study of blood T cell repertoires in COVID-19. The method was immunoSEQ multiplex PCR; TCRdb's version includes in-frame clones alone and lacks a portion of them. Seen here are 140,000 to 150,000 clones, around 84% observed once, and the top ten hold 10% to 15%. The sequenced material came from peripheral blood. All receptors derive from a man aged 55 to 70 with active or convalescent COVID-19.

This chain connects TRBV7-3 to TRBJ2-2; D possibly corresponds to TRBD1 (5 bases). The CDR3 has 17 amino acids. Germline loops: CDR1 SGHTA, CDR2 FQGTGA. The germline V and J ends were trimmed by 1 base and 1 base, with 13 bases remaining between them. CDR3 loop: CASSLSRATWNTGELFF. The CDR3 nucleotides read TGTGCCAGCAGCTTAAGCAGGGCGACGTGGAACACCGGGGAGCTGTTTTTT. Filled out from reference TRBV7-3 and TRBJ2-2, the complete variable domain reads GAGVSQTPSNKVTEKGKYVELRCDPISGHTALYWYRQSLGQGPEFLIYFQGTGAADDSGLPNDRFFAVRPEGSVSTLKIQRTERGDSAVYLCASSLSRATWNTGELFFGEGSRLTVL.

The rearrangement joins TRBV7-3 to TRBJ2-3; perhaps TRBD2 as D (6 bases). Germline CDR1 is SGHTA and CDR2 is FQGTGA. CDR3 length equals 15 residues. V was clipped by 5 bases and J by 4 bases, with 16 bases between them. CDR3 protein: CASSPSLARSDTQYF. The CDR3 coding sequence is TGTGCCAGCAGCCCCTCACTAGCCCGGTCAGATACGCAGTATTTT.

The genes are TRBV10-3 and TRBJ1-3; 7 bases line up with TRBD1. The CDR3 covers 15 residues. The V segment lost 7 bases and the J segment 2 bases; nucleotides outside the gene matches: 8. Germline-derived CDR1 and CDR2 are ENHRY and SYGVKD. CDR3 region: CAIIRDRAAGNTIYF. The DNA for the CDR3 is TGTGCCATCATTCGCGACAGGGCAGCTGGAAACACCATATATTTT.

The CDR3 loop is CASRGAGGDLNNSPLHF. The CDR3 bases are TGTGCCAGCAGGGGCGCGGGGGGCGATTTGAACAATTCACCCCTCCACTTT. The V call is TRBV28, the J call TRBJ1-6, with D perhaps matching TRBD1 (6 bases). CDR3 length: 17 amino acids. V gave up 6 bases and J gave up 7 bases, with 22 bases separating them. The germline V gene has CDR1 MDHEN and CDR2 SYDVKM.